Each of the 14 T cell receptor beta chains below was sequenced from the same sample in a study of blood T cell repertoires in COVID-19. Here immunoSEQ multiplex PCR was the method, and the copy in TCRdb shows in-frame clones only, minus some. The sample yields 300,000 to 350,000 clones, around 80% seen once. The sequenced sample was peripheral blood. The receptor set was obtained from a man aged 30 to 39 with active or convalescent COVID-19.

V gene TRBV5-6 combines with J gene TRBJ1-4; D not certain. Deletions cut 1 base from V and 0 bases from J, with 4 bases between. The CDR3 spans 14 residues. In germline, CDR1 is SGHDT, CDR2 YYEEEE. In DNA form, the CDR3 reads TGTGCCAGCAGCTTGACTGCAACTAATGAAAAACTGTTTTTT. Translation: CASSLTATNEKLFF.

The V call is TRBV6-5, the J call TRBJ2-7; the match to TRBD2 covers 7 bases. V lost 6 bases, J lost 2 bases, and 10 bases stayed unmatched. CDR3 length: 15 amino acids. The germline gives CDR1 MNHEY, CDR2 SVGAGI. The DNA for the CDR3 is TGTGCCAGCAGGCCACCTTTGGGGGGGGCCTACGAGCAGTACTTC. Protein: CASRPPLGGAYEQYF.

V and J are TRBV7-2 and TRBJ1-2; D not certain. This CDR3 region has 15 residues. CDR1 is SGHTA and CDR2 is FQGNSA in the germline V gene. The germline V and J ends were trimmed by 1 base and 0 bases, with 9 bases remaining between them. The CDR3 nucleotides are TGTGCCAGCAGCTTAGGCGGGATTTCTAACTATGGCTACACCTTC. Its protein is CASSLGGISNYGYTF.

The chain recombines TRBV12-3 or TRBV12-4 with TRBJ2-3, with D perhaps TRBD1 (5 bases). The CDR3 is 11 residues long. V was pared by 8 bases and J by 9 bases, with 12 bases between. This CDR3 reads CASSLGRTQYF. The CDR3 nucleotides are TGTGCCAGCTCCCTGGGGCGGACGCAGTATTTT.

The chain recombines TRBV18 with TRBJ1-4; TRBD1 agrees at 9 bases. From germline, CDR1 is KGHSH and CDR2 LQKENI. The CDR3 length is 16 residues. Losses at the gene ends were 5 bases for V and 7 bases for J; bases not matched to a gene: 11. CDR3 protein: CASSALTGTGREKLFF. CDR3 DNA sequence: TGTGCCAGCTCAGCCCTAACCGGGACAGGGCGTGAAAAACTGTTTTTT.

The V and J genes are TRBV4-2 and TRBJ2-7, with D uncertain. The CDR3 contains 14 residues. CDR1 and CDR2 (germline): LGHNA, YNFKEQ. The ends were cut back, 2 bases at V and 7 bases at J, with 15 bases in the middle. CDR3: CASSQPGENGEQYF. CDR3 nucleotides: TGTGCCAGCAGCCAACCCGGAGAAAACGGGGAGCAGTACTTC.

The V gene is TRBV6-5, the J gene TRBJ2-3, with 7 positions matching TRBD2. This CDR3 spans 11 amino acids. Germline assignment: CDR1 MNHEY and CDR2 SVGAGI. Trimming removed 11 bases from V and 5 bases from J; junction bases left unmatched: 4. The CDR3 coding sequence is TGTGCCGTGGGAGGGTTAGATACGCAGTATTTT. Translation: CAVGGLDTQYF.

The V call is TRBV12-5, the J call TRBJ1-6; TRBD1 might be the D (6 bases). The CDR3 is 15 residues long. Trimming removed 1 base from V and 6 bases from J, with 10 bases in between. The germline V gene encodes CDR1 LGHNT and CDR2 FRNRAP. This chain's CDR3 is CASGLGLGGNSPLHF. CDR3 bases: TGTGCTAGTGGTTTGGGCCTAGGGGGTAATTCACCCCTCCACTTT.

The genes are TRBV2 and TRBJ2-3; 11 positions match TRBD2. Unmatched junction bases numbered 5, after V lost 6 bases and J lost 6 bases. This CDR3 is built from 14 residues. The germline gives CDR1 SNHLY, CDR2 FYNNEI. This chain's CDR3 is CASRFSGGVDTQYF. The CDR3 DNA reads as TGTGCCAGCAGATTTAGCGGGGGGGTTGATACGCAGTATTTT.

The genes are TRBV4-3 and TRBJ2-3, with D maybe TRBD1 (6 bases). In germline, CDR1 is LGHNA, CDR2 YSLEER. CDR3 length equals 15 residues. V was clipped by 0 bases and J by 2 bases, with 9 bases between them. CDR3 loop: CASSQDYRDTDTQYF. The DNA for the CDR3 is TGCGCCAGCAGCCAAGATTACAGGGACACAGATACGCAGTATTTT.

This chain's CDR3 is CASSHGLAKNIQYF. Written as DNA, the CDR3 is TGTGCCAGCAGCCACGGACTAGCCAAAAACATTCAGTACTTC. The chain joins TRBV3-1 (or the pseudogene TRBV3-2) to TRBJ2-4, with D perhaps matching TRBD2 (5 bases). The CDR3 is 14 amino acids. CDR1 LGHDT and CDR2 YNNKEL come from the germline V gene (reference sequence). V was trimmed by 3 bases and J by 0 bases, leaving 6 bases between them.

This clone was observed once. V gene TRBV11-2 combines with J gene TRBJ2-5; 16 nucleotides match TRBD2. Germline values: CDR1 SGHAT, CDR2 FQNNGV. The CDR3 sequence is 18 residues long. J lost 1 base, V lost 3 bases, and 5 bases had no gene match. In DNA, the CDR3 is TGTGCCAGCAGCTTCCTGGGACTAGCGGGGGGGACCCAAGAGACCCAGTACTTC. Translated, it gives CASSFLGLAGGTQETQYF.

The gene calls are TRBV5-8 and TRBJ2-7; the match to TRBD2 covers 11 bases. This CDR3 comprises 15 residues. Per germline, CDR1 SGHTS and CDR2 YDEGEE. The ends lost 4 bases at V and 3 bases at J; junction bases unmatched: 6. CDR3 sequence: CASSGGTSGNYEQYF. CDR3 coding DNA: TGTGCCAGCAGCGGGGGGACTAGCGGCAACTACGAGCAGTACTTC.

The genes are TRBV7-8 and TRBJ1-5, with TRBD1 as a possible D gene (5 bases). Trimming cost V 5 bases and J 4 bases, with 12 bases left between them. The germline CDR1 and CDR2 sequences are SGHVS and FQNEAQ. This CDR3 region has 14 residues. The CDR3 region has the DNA TGTGCCAGCAGCGGGGGGGGATCAAATCAGCCCCAGCATTTT. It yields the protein CASSGGGSNQPQHF.